These T cell receptor beta chains were read from a single sample in a study of blood T cell repertoires in COVID-19. Generated by immunoSEQ multiplex PCR, the TCRdb table keeps only in-frame clones and is missing some. Of 490,000 or so clones listed, approximately 91% are singletons. The specimen was PBMCs or T cells enriched from blood (not recorded which). The receptors were gathered from a woman aged 55-70 years who had recovered from COVID-19. Both conserved end residues are part of each CDR3. The order of the fields is V gene, clone size, D gene, J gene, CDR3 protein, CDR3 DNA. The D gene is left open where the match is weak. Clone size is stated in some rows and not others, as once, few, many or a class when expanded.

TRBV20-1	NA	NA	TRBJ1-2	CSAMGARGYTF	TGCAGTGCTATGGGGGCGAGGGGCTACACCTTC
TRBV6-1	NA	TRBD1	TRBJ1-6	CASSEAAPGQLNSPLHF	TGTGCCAGCAGTGAAGCCGCCCCGGGACAGTTGAATTCACCCCTCCACTTT
TRBV29-1	NA	TRBD1	TRBJ1-1	CSVEQGAEAFF	TGCAGCGTTGAACAGGGGGCCGAAGCTTTCTTT
TRBV3-1/TRBV3-2	NA	TRBD2	TRBJ2-2	CASRTSGANTGELFF	TGTGCCAGCCGGACTAGCGGAGCGAACACCGGGGAGCTGTTTTTT
TRBV5-8	NA	NA	TRBJ2-2	CASSFRTEGYGELFF	TGTGCCAGCAGCTTCCGCACGGAGGGATACGGGGAGCTGTTTTTT
TRBV11-2	NA	TRBD1	TRBJ1-1	CASSRNGQGRNTEAFF	TGTGCCAGCAGTCGAAATGGACAGGGTAGGAACACTGAAGCTTTCTTT
TRBV6-1	NA	TRBD1	TRBJ1-2	CASSERPTGYGYTF	TGTGCCAGCAGTGAACGACCGACAGGGTATGGCTACACCTTC
TRBV21-1	NA	NA	TRBJ2-2	CASSKGAGETGELFF	TGTGCCAGCAGCAAGGGAGCAGGGGAAACCGGGGAGCTGTTTTTT
TRBV4-2	NA	TRBD2	TRBJ2-2	CASSPSLAGGRLTGELFF	TGTGCCAGCAGCCCCTCCCTAGCGGGGGGGCGTCTGACCGGGGAGCTGTTTTTT
TRBV24-1	NA	TRBD1	TRBJ1-2	CAIGQGARDGYTF	TGTGCCATCGGACAGGGGGCGAGGGATGGCTACACCTTC
TRBV9	NA	TRBD2	TRBJ2-3	CASSAFSSGGTDTQYF	TGTGCCAGCAGCGCCTTCTCTAGCGGGGGCACAGATACGCAGTATTTT
TRBV12-3/TRBV12-4	NA	NA	TRBJ2-1	CASSSGNEQFF	TGTGCCAGCAGTTCCGGCAATGAGCAGTTCTTC
TRBV10-3	NA	TRBD1	TRBJ1-2	CAITTTGGSDGYTF	TGTGCCATCACCACGACAGGGGGCTCAGATGGCTACACCTTC
TRBV4-1	NA	TRBD2	TRBJ2-1	CASSPLAGVYEQFF	TGCGCCAGCAGCCCTCTAGCGGGGGTCTATGAGCAGTTCTTC
TRBV24-1	NA	TRBD2	TRBJ2-1	CATAGGLGNEQFF	TGTGCCACGGCGGGGGGGCTCGGCAATGAGCAGTTCTTC
TRBV12-3/TRBV12-4	NA	NA	TRBJ2-2	CASRLRVGELFF	TGTGCCAGCAGGTTGAGGGTCGGGGAGCTGTTTTTT
TRBV7-9	NA	NA	TRBJ1-1	CASSLWGQGITEAFF	TGTGCCAGCAGCCTCTGGGGGCAGGGGATTACTGAAGCTTTCTTT
TRBV30	once	NA	TRBJ1-1	CAWSVSRATEAFF	TGTGCCTGGAGTGTAAGCAGGGCCACTGAAGCTTTCTTT
TRBV30	few	TRBD1	TRBJ1-6	CAWSVGTGLNSPLHF	TGTGCCTGGAGTGTAGGGACAGGGCTTAATTCACCCCTCCACTTT
TRBV4-1	NA	TRBD1	TRBJ1-2	CASSQGGDRESYGYTF	TGCGCCAGCAGCCAAGGAGGGGACAGGGAAAGCTATGGCTACACCTTC
TRBV27	NA	TRBD1	TRBJ1-4	CASSSTGGSEKLFF	TGTGCCAGCAGTAGCACAGGGGGAAGCGAAAAACTGTTTTTT
TRBV11-3	NA	NA	TRBJ2-2	CASNTGQNTGELFF	TGTGCCAGTAATACAGGGCAGAACACCGGGGAGCTGTTTTTT
TRBV9	NA	TRBD1	TRBJ1-2	CASSDRDREDYGYTF	TGTGCCAGCAGCGACCGGGACAGGGAGGACTATGGCTACACCTTC
TRBV18	NA	NA	TRBJ2-3	CASSPPEITDTQYF	TGTGCCAGCTCACCACCTGAGATCACAGATACGCAGTATTTT
TRBV9	NA	TRBD2	TRBJ2-3	CASSVASGATDTQYF	TGTGCCAGCAGCGTAGCTAGCGGGGCCACAGATACGCAGTATTTT
TRBV6-5	NA	NA	TRBJ1-1	CASKAWAGTEAFF	TGTGCCAGCAAGGCCTGGGCGGGCACTGAAGCTTTCTTT
TRBV24-1	NA	NA	TRBJ2-7	CATSDSGGLPYEQYF	TGTGCCACCAGTGATTCCGGGGGTCTACCCTACGAGCAGTACTTC
TRBV3-1/TRBV3-2	NA	TRBD2	TRBJ2-1	CASSQGLAGGPFF	TGTGCCAGCAGCCAAGGACTAGCGGGGGGGCCCTTCTTC
TRBV7-2	NA	NA	TRBJ1-6	CASSLAQAGDSPLHF	TGTGCCAGCAGCTTAGCGCAGGCAGGGGATTCACCCCTCCACTTT
TRBV19	NA	TRBD1	TRBJ2-3	CASEGGAKTDTQYF	TGTGCCTCCGAAGGGGGCGCGAAAACAGATACGCAGTATTTT
TRBV7-6	NA	TRBD2	TRBJ2-1	CASSLGAGAHNEQFF	TGTGCCAGCAGCTTGGGAGCGGGGGCTCACAATGAGCAGTTCTTC
TRBV2	NA	NA	TRBJ1-4	CASSVRGGTEKLFF	TGTGCCAGCAGTGTAAGGGGGGGGACTGAAAAACTGTTTTTT
TRBV3-1/TRBV3-2	NA	NA	TRBJ1-1	CASRQGSGSTEAFF	TGTGCCAGCAGACAGGGAAGCGGTAGCACTGAAGCTTTCTTT
TRBV21-1	NA	NA	TRBJ2-5	CASSKRRGYQETQYF	TGTGCCAGCAGCAAACGGCGAGGGTACCAAGAGACCCAGTACTTC
TRBV4-1	NA	TRBD1	TRBJ2-1	CASSDRGLSYNEQFF	TGCGCCAGCAGCGACAGGGGGTTGTCCTACAATGAGCAGTTCTTC
TRBV7-9	NA	TRBD1	TRBJ1-2	CASSLTGGASYGYTF	TGTGCCAGCAGCCTAACAGGGGGCGCTTCCTATGGCTACACCTTC
TRBV6-1	NA	NA	TRBJ1-5	CASSEPVNQPQHF	TGTGCCAGCAGTGAACCCGTTAATCAGCCCCAGCATTTT
TRBV11-3	NA	NA	TRBJ2-2	CASNWGVGDPNTGELFF	TGTGCCAGCAACTGGGGCGTAGGGGATCCGAACACCGGGGAGCTGTTTTTT
TRBV16	NA	TRBD1	TRBJ2-3	CASSQSAGGSSTDTQYF	TGTGCCAGCAGCCAATCGGCAGGGGGTTCCAGCACAGATACGCAGTATTTT
TRBV19	once	TRBD1	TRBJ1-5	CASSPNVGGPQPQHF	TGTGCCAGTAGTCCTAACGTAGGGGGCCCTCAGCCCCAGCATTTT
TRBV7-2	once	TRBD1	TRBJ1-5	CASSPGQGYQPQHF	TGTGCCAGCAGCCCGGGACAGGGTTATCAGCCCCAGCATTTT
TRBV21-1	NA	NA	TRBJ2-1	CASSQSGGKAYNEQFF	TGTGCCAGCAGCCAAAGCGGGGGGAAGGCCTACAATGAGCAGTTCTTC
TRBV11-2	NA	NA	TRBJ1-1	CASSLGAGRYLTEAFF	TGTGCCAGCAGCTTAGGAGCAGGTCGTTACCTCACTGAAGCTTTCTTT
TRBV3-1/TRBV3-2	NA	TRBD1	TRBJ1-2	CASSRTGANSNYGYTF	TGTGCCAGCAGCCGGACAGGGGCGAACTCTAACTATGGCTACACCTTC
TRBV12-3/TRBV12-4	NA	NA	TRBJ1-2	CASSSPGAYGYTF	TGTGCCAGCAGTTCGCCAGGGGCCTATGGCTACACCTTC
TRBV2	NA	TRBD2	TRBJ2-3	CASSEAPTSVTDTQYF	TGTGCCAGCAGTGAAGCGCCGACTAGCGTCACAGATACGCAGTATTTT
TRBV2	NA	NA	TRBJ1-5	CASKQDLNQPQHF	TGTGCCAGCAAACAGGACCTCAATCAGCCCCAGCATTTT
TRBV24-1	NA	TRBD1	TRBJ1-2	CATSDRGQGEAGYTF	TGTGCCACCAGTGACCGTGGACAGGGGGAGGCTGGCTACACCTTC